This is a list of T cell receptor beta chains from one sample in a study of response to subunit inactivated influenza vaccine. TCRdb used MiXCR to reprocess the RT-PCR reads, holding one entry per CDR3 protein. The sample consists of roughly 540,000 distinct CDR3 sequences, roughly 25% of them appearing once. This sample was shared with a second study, whose subject was T cells expressing NK-cell markers.

The sequencing used CD4+ T cells sorted from PBMCs, collected roughly 12 days after vaccination. The receptor set was obtained from a man in his fifties or sixties who received an inactivated influenza vaccine. Both conserved end residues are part of each CDR3. Fields, in order: D gene, V gene, J gene, clone size, CDR3 protein, CDR3 DNA. The D gene is left open where the match is weak. The size field is filled for only some rows; it gives once, few, many or a size class.

TRBD2,TRBV20-1,TRBJ2-5,-,CRGGREEETQYF,TGCAGGGGAGGGCGGGAGGAAGAGACCCAGTACTTC
TRBD1,TRBV20-1,TRBJ1-2,-,CSARNDRGSYGYTF,TGCAGTGCTAGAAACGACAGGGGTTCCTATGGCTACACCTTC
-,TRBV12-3/TRBV12-4,TRBJ2-2,few,CATANTGELFF,TGTGCCACCGCGAACACCGGGGAGCTGTTTTTT
-,TRBV20-1,TRBJ2-7,few,CSARRDGSSYEQYF,TGCAGTGCTCGACGGGACGGAAGCTCCTACGAGCAGTACTTC
-,TRBV12-3/TRBV12-4,TRBJ2-1,few,CASSFRREQFF,TGTGCCAGCAGTTTTCGGCGCGAGCAGTTCTTC
-,TRBV20-1,TRBJ2-1,-,CSARRPGQWSEQFF,TGCAGTGCTAGAAGACCGGGACAATGGAGTGAGCAGTTCTTC
-,TRBV3-1,TRBJ2-5,-,CASSQEGQFQETQYF,TGTGCCAGCAGCCAAGAAGGGCAGTTCCAAGAGACCCAGTACTTC
-,TRBV11-2,TRBJ2-5,-,CASSLPGGYQETQYF,TGTGCCAGCAGCTTACCCGGGGGTTACCAAGAGACCCAGTACTTC
-,TRBV11-1,TRBJ1-1,-,CASSQGITTTEAFF,TGTGCCAGCAGCCAAGGTATAACCACGACTGAAGCTTTCTTT
TRBD2,TRBV29-1,TRBJ2-1,many,CSATSGSSYNEQFF,TGCAGCGCAACTAGCGGGAGCTCCTACAATGAGCAGTTCTTC
TRBD2,TRBV4-2,TRBJ2-2,-,CASWPGRDGELFF,TGTGCCAGCTGGCCGGGGAGGGACGGGGAGCTGTTTTTT
-,TRBV20-1,TRBJ2-5,few,CSARVPSAETQYF,TGCAGTGCTAGAGTACCTAGCGCTGAGACCCAGTACTTC
-,TRBV3-1,TRBJ1-1,few,CASSNRVNTEAFF,TGTGCCAGCAGCAACAGGGTGAACACTGAAGCTTTCTTT
-,TRBV7-2,TRBJ1-3,-,CASSGGRVYGNTIYF,TGTGCCAGCAGCGGCGGCAGGGTATATGGAAACACCATATATTTT
-,TRBV12-5,TRBJ2-2,-,CASGLGDTRGELFF,TGTGCTAGTGGTTTAGGGGACACACGGGGGGAGCTGTTTTTT
TRBD2,TRBV7-6,TRBJ2-3,few,CASSPTGLVIGDTQYF,TGTGCCAGCAGCCCTACGGGACTAGTAATTGGGGATACGCAGTATTTT
-,TRBV3-1,TRBJ2-7,-,CASSQDGQRTEQYF,TGTGCCAGCAGCCAAGATGGTCAAAGGACCGAGCAGTACTTC
TRBD1,TRBV4-2,TRBJ1-5,few,CASSRSDDRGNQPQHF,TGTGCCAGCAGCCGAAGCGATGACAGGGGAAATCAGCCCCAGCATTTT
-,TRBV30,TRBJ2-1,-,CAWSLLFSAAWGYNEQFF,TGTGCCTGGAGTTTATTATTTTCGGCGGCATGGGGCTACAATGAGCAGTTCTTC
TRBD1,TRBV24-1,TRBJ2-2,-,CATRDTGGTGELFF,TGTGCCACCAGAGACACAGGGGGCACCGGGGAGCTGTTTTTT
-,TRBV23-1,TRBJ2-1,-,CASSLDVHNEQFF,TGCGCCAGCAGTCTGGACGTACACAATGAGCAGTTCTTC
-,TRBV29-1,TRBJ2-5,few,CSVVFRLLETQYF,TGCAGCGTTGTATTTCGACTATTAGAGACCCAGTACTTC
TRBD2,TRBV24-1,TRBJ2-1,-,CATSGVASGRTSNEQFF,TGTGCCACCAGCGGGGTGGCTAGCGGGAGGACTAGCAATGAGCAGTTCTTC
-,TRBV12-3/TRBV12-4,TRBJ2-7,-,CASSLYHRSYEQYF,TGTGCCAGCAGTTTATATCACAGATCCTACGAGCAGTACTTC